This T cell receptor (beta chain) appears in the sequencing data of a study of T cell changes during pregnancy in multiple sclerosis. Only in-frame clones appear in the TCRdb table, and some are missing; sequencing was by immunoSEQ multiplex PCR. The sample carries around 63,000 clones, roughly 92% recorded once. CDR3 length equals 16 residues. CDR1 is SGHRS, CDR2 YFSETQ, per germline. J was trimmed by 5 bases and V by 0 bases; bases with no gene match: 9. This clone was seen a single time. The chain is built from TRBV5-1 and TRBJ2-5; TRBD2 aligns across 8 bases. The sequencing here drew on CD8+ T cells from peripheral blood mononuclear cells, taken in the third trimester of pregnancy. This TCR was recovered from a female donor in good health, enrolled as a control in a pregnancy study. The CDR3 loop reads CASSLVAGGLRETQYF. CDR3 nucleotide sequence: TGCGCCAGCAGCTTGGTTGCGGGGGGCCTCAGGGAGACCCAGTACTTC.